This T cell receptor (beta chain) was profiled in a study of blood T cell repertoires in COVID-19. Study-wide background: Sources were T cells, B-cell-depleted T cells, or PBMCs; the material itself was cDNA or gDNA.

Original methodology: Reference gene primer amplification gave nucleated cell count estimates. Here immunoSEQ multiplex PCR was the method, and the copy in TCRdb shows in-frame clones only, minus some. V, J and clone size are those of that table, while D and trimming were read from the DNA. The profile shows roughly 70,000 clones, roughly 70% of them singletons. V lost 6 bases to trimming and J lost 4 bases, with 7 bases between them. This CDR3 is 12 amino acids long. The V gene's germline CDR1 is MDHEN and CDR2 SYDVKM. The specimen was peripheral blood. This receptor was obtained from a man aged 55 to 70 with acute or convalescent COVID-19. This chain uses TRBV28 with TRBJ1-5; D uncertain. CDR3 amino acids: CASSPLNQPQHF. In DNA form, the CDR3 reads TGTGCCAGCAGCCCTTTAAATCAGCCCCAGCATTTT.